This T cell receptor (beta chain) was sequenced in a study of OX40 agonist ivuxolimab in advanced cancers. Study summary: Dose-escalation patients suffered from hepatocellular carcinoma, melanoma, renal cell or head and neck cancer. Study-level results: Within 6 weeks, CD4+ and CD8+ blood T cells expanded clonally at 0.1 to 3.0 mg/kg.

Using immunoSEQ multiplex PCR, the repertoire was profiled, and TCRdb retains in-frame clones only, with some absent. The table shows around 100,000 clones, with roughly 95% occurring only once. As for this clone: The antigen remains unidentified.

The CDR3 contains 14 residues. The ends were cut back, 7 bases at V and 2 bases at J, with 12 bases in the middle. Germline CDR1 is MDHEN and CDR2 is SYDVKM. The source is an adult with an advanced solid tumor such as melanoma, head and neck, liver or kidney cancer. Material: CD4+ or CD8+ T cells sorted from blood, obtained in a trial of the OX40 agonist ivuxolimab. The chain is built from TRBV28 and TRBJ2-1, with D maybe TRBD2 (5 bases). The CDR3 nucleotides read TGTGCCAGCACCTTAGCGACGACCTACAATGAGCAGTTCTTC. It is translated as CASTLATTYNEQFF.